This T cell receptor beta chain is from a study of blood T cell repertoires in COVID-19. Per the germline V gene, CDR1 is LNHDA and CDR2 is SQIVND (reference sequence). Deletions cut 0 bases from V and 4 bases from J, with 18 bases between. The CDR3 spans 17 residues. Data came from immunoSEQ multiplex PCR; TCRdb stores just in-frame clones and leaves some out. The repertoire has a few hundred thousand clones, over 80% of them found once; the top ten carry roughly 2%. This clone was seen a single time. This rearrangement joins TRBV19 to TRBJ1-2; possibly TRBD1 for D (6 bases). The source of this sequence is a man aged 25 to 40 who had recovered from COVID-19. The source material was peripheral blood. CDR3 DNA sequence: TGTGCCAGTAGTATAGATTCATTTCGACAGGAACCCTATGGCTACACCTTC. Protein sequence: CASSIDSFRQEPYGYTF. Drawing the rest from reference TRBV19 and TRBJ1-2, the complete variable domain is DGGITQSPKYLFRKEGQNVTLSCEQNLNHDAMYWYRQDPGQGLRLIYYSQIVNDFQKGDIAEGYSVSREKKESFPLTVTSAQKNPTAFYLCASSIDSFRQEPYGYTFGSGTRLTVV.